The sequence of this TCR beta chain was determined in a study of blood T cell repertoires in COVID-19. At the level of the study: Sample material is recorded as cDNA or gDNA derived from T cells, B-cell-depleted T cells, or PBMCs.

The CDR3 spans 16 residues. V lost 4 bases to trimming and J lost 7 bases; unmatched junction nucleotides: 10. Germline V CDR1 and CDR2: SGHTA, FQGNSA. In the study's own analysis: Cell counts per sample came from amplifying reference gene primers. Assay used: immunoSEQ multiplex PCR; TCRdb lists only in-frame clones, some missing. That table supplies the V and J calls and clone size; D and trimming were determined from the DNA. The sample holds about 250,000 clones, over 75% seen once. Seattle patients were enrolled during active infection and followed longitudinally. The sequence was collected from a human donor with COVID-19, enrolled during active disease. The donor label of this sample is uncertain. The V call is TRBV7-2, the J call TRBJ2-1; 10 bases agree with TRBD2. The specimen sequenced was peripheral blood. CDR3 bases: TGTGCCAGCAGCTACACTGGGACTAGCGCTGGGAATGAGCAGTTCTTC. Its translation is CASSYTGTSAGNEQFF.